This is a list of T cell receptor beta chains from one sample in a study of T cells in Graves' hyperthyroidism and ophthalmopathy. TCRdb used MiXCR to reprocess the multiplex PCR reads, holding one entry per CDR3 protein. The sample consists of about 420,000 distinct CDR3 sequences, about a sixth of them appearing once. Material for sequencing was blood. The source is a woman aged 18-30 years with Graves' hyperthyroidism. Each CDR3 is given with its conserved first and last residue. The D gene is left open where the match is weak. Rows may omit the clone size; those that give it use once, few, many or a size class.

>TRBJ2-2|15|NA|TRBD2|TRBV15
CATSSILASTGELFF
TGTGCCACCAGCAGTATACTAGCGAGCACCGGGGAGCTGTTTTTT
>TRBJ1-1|15|NA|NA|TRBV15
CATSRGEGQRSEAFF
TGTGCCACCAGCAGGGGCGAGGGGCAACGGTCTGAAGCTTTCTTT
>TRBJ1-6|13|NA|NA|TRBV5-5
CASSLPRGSPLHF
TGTGCCAGCAGCTTGCCCAGGGGTTCACCCCTCCACTTT
>TRBJ2-1|12|NA|NA|TRBV5-1
CASSPGFNEQFF
TGCGCCAGCAGCCCCGGCTTCAATGAGCAGTTCTTC
>TRBJ2-7|15|many|NA|TRBV6-1
CASSERTGSSYEQYF
TGTGCCAGCAGTGAAAGAACAGGGAGCTCCTACGAGCAGTACTTC
>TRBJ2-1|13|many|TRBD2|TRBV5-5
CASSLGTSHEQFF
TGTGCCAGCAGCTTGGGGACTAGCCATGAGCAGTTCTTC
>TRBJ2-7|16|NA|TRBD2|TRBV6-1
CASRLSGRYRNNEQYF
TGTGCCAGCAGACTTAGCGGGAGATACAGAAACAATGAGCAGTACTTC
>TRBJ2-5|14|NA|TRBD1|TRBV3-1
CASRHRGLGETQYF
TGTGCCAGCAGACACAGGGGGCTAGGGGAGACCCAGTACTTC
>TRBJ1-2|14|NA|NA|TRBV5-8
CVSSFEGEAYGYTF
TGTGTCAGCAGCTTCGAAGGGGAGGCCTATGGCTACACCTTC
>TRBJ2-7|13|many|NA|TRBV20-1
CSARHPRSYEQYF
TGCAGTGCTAGACACCCAAGGTCCTACGAGCAGTACTTC
>TRBJ1-2|13|NA|TRBD1|TRBV27
CASSLLGTVGYTF
TGTGCCAGCAGTTTATTGGGGACAGTTGGCTACACCTTC
>TRBJ2-3|18|NA|TRBD2|TRBV4-2
CASSQDELAGSPRDTQYF
TGTGCCAGCAGCCAAGATGAACTAGCGGGGAGCCCTAGAGATACGCAGTATTTT
>TRBJ2-5|12|few|NA|TRBV10-1
CASSVMGGRVYF
TGCGCCAGCAGTGTTATGGGGGGACGCGTTTACTTC
>TRBJ2-7|13|NA|NA|TRBV6-1
CASSLPGLYEQYF
TGTGCCAGCAGTCTCCCGGGACTCTACGAGCAGTACTTC
>TRBJ1-5|15|many|NA|TRBV5-1
CASRPGLYSNQPQHF
TGCGCCAGCAGACCGGGGTTGTATAGCAATCAGCCCCAGCATTTT
>TRBJ2-3|13|many|NA|TRBV28
CASRTRSTDTQYF
TGTGCCAGCAGAACCAGGTCTACAGATACGCAGTATTTT
>TRBJ2-3|15|many|NA|TRBV6-2/TRBV6-3
CASSYGGIVTDTQYF
TGTGCCAGCAGTTACGGGGGAATCGTGACAGATACGCAGTATTTT
>TRBJ1-1|17|many|NA|TRBV6-1
CASTQLISRQLNTEAFF
TGTGCCAGCACCCAGTTAATATCGCGACAGCTGAACACTGAAGCTTTCTTT
>TRBJ2-5|16|many|NA|TRBV24-1
CATSDPGPGRVETQYF
TGTGCCACCAGTGACCCGGGCCCAGGAAGGGTGGAGACCCAGTACTTC
>TRBJ1-1|14|many|NA|TRBV19
CASSIKWSGTEAFF
TGTGCCAGTAGTATAAAATGGTCCGGCACTGAAGCTTTCTTT
>TRBJ1-3|14|many|NA|TRBV15
CATSSFGPGNTIYF
TGTGCCACCAGCAGCTTTGGCCCGGGAAACACCATATATTTT
>TRBJ2-7|12|few|NA|TRBV24-1
CATSDSHYEQYF
TGTGCCACCAGTGATTCCCATTACGAGCAGTACTTC
>TRBJ1-2|12|few|NA|TRBV5-8
CASSLPPYGYTF
TGTGCCAGCAGCTTGCCTCCCTATGGCTACACCTTC
>TRBJ2-1|14|NA|TRBD1|TRBV29-1
CSVAHRGPYNEQFF
TGCAGCGTTGCGCACAGGGGGCCCTACAATGAGCAGTTCTTC
>TRBJ1-5|16|few|NA|TRBV6-1
CASSEVNPGSNQPQHF
TGTGCCAGCAGTGAAGTAAACCCAGGGAGCAATCAGCCCCAGCATTTT
>TRBJ2-1|17|many|TRBD2|TRBV6-1
CASSYERGLAGVNEQFF
TGTGCCAGCAGTTACGAGCGCGGACTAGCGGGGGTCAATGAGCAGTTCTTC
>TRBJ1-1|14|many|NA|TRBV27
CASRNSAGTPEAFF
TGTGCCAGCAGGAACAGCGCAGGTACCCCTGAAGCTTTCTTT
>TRBJ2-4|15|NA|TRBD1|TRBV24-1
CATSDGDSGKNIQYF
TGTGCCACCAGTGATGGGGACAGTGGCAAAAACATTCAGTACTTC
>TRBJ1-1|16|many|NA|TRBV18
CASSPRDVFMNTEAFF
TGTGCCAGCTCACCTCGGGACGTCTTCATGAACACTGAAGCTTTCTTT
>TRBJ2-3|16|many|TRBD2|TRBV3-1
CASSQAGLAGTDTQYF
TGTGCCAGCAGCCAAGCCGGCCTAGCGGGCACAGATACGCAGTATTTT
>TRBJ2-5|16|few|TRBD1|TRBV6-5
CASSYSTGGNRETQYF
TGTGCCAGCAGTTACTCTACAGGGGGAAATAGAGAGACCCAGTACTTC
>TRBJ2-7|16|few|TRBD2|TRBV28
CASSSPGGSDPYEQYF
TGTGCCAGCAGTTCGCCCGGGGGGTCCGACCCCTACGAGCAGTACTTC
>TRBJ1-6|16|few|NA|TRBV19
CASSMAGETGNSPLHF
TGTGCCAGTAGTATGGCTGGGGAGACCGGAAATTCACCCCTCCACTTT
>TRBJ1-1|15|many|NA|TRBV5-1
CASSLNRGGNTEAFF
TGCGCCAGCAGCTTGAACCGAGGAGGGAACACTGAAGCTTTCTTT
>TRBJ1-1|12|many|NA|TRBV11-2
CASSLRGAGAFF
TGTGCCAGCAGCCTCCGGGGGGCGGGAGCTTTCTTT
>TRBJ2-1|13|few|NA|TRBV20-1
CSATGERVNEQFF
TGCAGTGCTACCGGGGAGAGAGTCAATGAGCAGTTCTTC
>TRBJ2-3|15|many|NA|TRBV12-3/TRBV12-4
CASSSHTTSTDTQYF
TGTGCCAGCAGTTCGCATACAACTAGCACAGATACGCAGTATTTT